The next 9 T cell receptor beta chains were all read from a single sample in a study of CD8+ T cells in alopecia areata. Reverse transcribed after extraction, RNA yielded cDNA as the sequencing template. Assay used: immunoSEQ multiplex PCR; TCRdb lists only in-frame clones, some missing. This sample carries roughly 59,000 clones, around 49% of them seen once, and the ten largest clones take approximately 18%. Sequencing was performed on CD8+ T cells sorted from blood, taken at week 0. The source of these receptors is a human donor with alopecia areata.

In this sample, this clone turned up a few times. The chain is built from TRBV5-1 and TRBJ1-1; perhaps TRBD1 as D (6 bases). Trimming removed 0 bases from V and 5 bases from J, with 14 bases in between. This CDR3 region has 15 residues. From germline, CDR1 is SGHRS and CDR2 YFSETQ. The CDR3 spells CASSLADHRGTEAFF. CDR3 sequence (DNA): TGCGCCAGCAGCTTGGCGGACCATAGGGGGACTGAAGCTTTCTTT.

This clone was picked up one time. The CDR3 reads CASSAGLAIGVETQYF. CDR3 in DNA: TGTGCCAGCAGCGCCGGACTGGCCATCGGTGTTGAGACCCAGTACTTC. The chain couples TRBV7-8 to TRBJ2-5; a possible D gene is TRBD2 (5 bases). V gave up 5 bases and J gave up 5 bases, with 21 bases separating them. CDR3 length: 16 residues. Per germline, CDR1 SGHVS and CDR2 FQNEAQ.

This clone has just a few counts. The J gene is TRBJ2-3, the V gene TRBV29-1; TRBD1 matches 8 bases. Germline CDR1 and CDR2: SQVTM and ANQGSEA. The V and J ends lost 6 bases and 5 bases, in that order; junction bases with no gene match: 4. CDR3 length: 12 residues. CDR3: CSVRTGLDTQYF. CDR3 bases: TGCAGCGTGCGGACAGGGCTAGATACGCAGTATTTT.

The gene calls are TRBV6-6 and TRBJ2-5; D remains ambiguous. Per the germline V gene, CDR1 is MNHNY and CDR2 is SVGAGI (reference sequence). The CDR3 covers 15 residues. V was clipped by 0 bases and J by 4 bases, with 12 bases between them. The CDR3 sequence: CASSYSKPPGETQYF. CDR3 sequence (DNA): TGTGCCAGCAGTTACTCTAAGCCTCCGGGAGAGACCCAGTACTTC.

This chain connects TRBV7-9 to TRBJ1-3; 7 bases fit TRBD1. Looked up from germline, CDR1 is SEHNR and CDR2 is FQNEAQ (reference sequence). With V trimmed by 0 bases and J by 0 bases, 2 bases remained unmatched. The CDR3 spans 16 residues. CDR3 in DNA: TGTGCCAGCAGCTTAGCGGACAGGAGCTCTGGAAACACCATATATTTT. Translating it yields CASSLADRSSGNTIYF.

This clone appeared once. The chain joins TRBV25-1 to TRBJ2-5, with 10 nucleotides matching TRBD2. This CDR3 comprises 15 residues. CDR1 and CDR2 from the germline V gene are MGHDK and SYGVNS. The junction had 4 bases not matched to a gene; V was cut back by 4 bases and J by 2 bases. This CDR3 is CASSVLLAGQETQYF. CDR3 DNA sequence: TGTGCCAGCAGTGTCCTACTAGCGGGGCAAGAGACCCAGTACTTC.

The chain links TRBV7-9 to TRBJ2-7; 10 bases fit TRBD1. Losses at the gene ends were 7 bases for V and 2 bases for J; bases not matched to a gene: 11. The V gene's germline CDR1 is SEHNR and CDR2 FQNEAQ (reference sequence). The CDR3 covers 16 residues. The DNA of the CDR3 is TGTGCCAGCACCCCATCATCGGGGACAGGGGCCTACGAGCAGTACTTC. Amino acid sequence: CASTPSSGTGAYEQYF.

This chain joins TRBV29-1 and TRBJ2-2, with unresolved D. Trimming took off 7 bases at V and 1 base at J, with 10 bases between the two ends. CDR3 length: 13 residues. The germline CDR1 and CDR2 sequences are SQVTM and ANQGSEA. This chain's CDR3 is CSAPERNTGELFF. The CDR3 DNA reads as TGCAGCGCACCGGAACGGAACACCGGGGAGCTGTTTTTT.

Here the CDR3 DNA reads TGTGCCAGCAGTTCAGGGGTTTTCCAAGAGACCCAGTACTTC. This translates into CASSSGVFQETQYF. This chain joins TRBV27 and TRBJ2-5; D is perhaps TRBD1 (6 bases). CDR1 MNHEY and CDR2 SMNVEV come from the germline V gene (reference sequence). The CDR3 loop spans 14 amino acids. V lost 4 bases and J lost 1, with 10 bases in between.